This T cell receptor (beta chain) appears in the sequencing data of a study of blood T cell repertoires in COVID-19. The CDR3 runs to 15 residues. The V end lost 4 bases, the J end lost 5 bases, and 15 bases lay between the germline ends. Profiling relied on immunoSEQ multiplex PCR, and the TCRdb table lists in-frame clones only, not all of them. The top ten hold around 9% of the sample, which has about 270,000 clones, about 89% seen once. The sequence was obtained from a middle-aged man with active or convalescent COVID-19. The chain has TRBV5-3 and TRBJ1-4; D is undetermined. TRBV5-3 qualifies as an ORF whose function is uncertain. Sequencing used peripheral blood. The CDR3 DNA reads TGTGCCAGAAGCAAAGAGAGCCCTCGGAATGAAAAACTGTTTTTT. Its translation is CARSKESPRNEKLFF.